The sequence of this T cell receptor (beta chain) was determined in a study of cytomegalovirus exposure and HLA in healthy donors. At the level of the study: Caucasian-associated ancestry cluster membership applied to approximately 84% of under 450 genotyped donors.

The PCR contained 60 Vbeta and 13 Jbeta primers. Using immunoSEQ multiplex PCR, the repertoire was profiled, and TCRdb retains in-frame clones only, with some absent. The repertoire includes about 210,000 clones, around 80% of them detected once, and roughly 5.5% sits in the top ten. Note on this clone: The antigen remains undetermined.

Notes on the study in general: Cytomegalovirus status was reportedly diagnosed by the classifier with high sensitivity and specificity.

V dropped 7 bases and J dropped 4 bases, with 18 bases sitting between them. Germline V gene lookup returns CDR1 SQVTM and CDR2 ANQGSEA. The CDR3 length is 14 residues. The clonotype originates from a middle-aged man in good health and CMV-seropositive. The genes are TRBV29-1 and TRBJ2-3, with D possibly matching TRBD2 (6 bases). Sequences were obtained from PBMCs. The CDR3 loop reads CSAGGGTPPDTQYF. The CDR3 DNA is TGCAGCGCCGGAGGCGGGACCCCCCCAGATACGCAGTATTTT.